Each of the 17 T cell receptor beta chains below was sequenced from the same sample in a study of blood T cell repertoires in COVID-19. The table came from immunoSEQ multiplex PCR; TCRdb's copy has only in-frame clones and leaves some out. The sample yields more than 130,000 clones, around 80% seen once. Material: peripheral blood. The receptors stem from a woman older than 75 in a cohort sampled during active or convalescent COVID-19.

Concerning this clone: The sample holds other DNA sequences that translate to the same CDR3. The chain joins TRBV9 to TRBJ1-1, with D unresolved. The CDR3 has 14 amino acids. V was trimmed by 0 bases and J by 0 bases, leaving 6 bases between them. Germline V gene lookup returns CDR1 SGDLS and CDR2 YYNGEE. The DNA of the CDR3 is TGTGCCAGCAGCGTAGGGCAGTTGAACACTGAAGCTTTCTTT. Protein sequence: CASSVGQLNTEAFF.

The CDR3 loop is CASSLALAGAYGYTF. The DNA of the CDR3 is TGTGCCAGCAGCTTAGCTCTTGCAGGGGCCTATGGCTACACCTTC. The rearrangement links TRBV7-9 to TRBJ1-2; D may be TRBD1 (6 bases). V was trimmed by 0 bases and J by 4 bases, leaving 12 bases between them. This CDR3 has 15 residues. The germline V gene encodes CDR1 SEHNR and CDR2 FQNEAQ (reference sequence).

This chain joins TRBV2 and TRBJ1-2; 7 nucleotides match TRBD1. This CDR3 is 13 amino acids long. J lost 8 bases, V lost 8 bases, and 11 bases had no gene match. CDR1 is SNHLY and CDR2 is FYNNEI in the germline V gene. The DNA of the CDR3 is TGTGCCAGCGCTCCCGGAGGGGGCATGGGCTACACCTTC. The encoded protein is CASAPGGGMGYTF. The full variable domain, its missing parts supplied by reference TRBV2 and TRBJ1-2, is EPEVTQTPSHQVTQMGQEVILRCVPISNHLYFYWYRQILGQKVEFLVSFYNNEISEKSEIFDDQFSVERPDGSNFTLKIRSTKLEDSAMYFCASAPGGGMGYTFGSGTRLTVV.

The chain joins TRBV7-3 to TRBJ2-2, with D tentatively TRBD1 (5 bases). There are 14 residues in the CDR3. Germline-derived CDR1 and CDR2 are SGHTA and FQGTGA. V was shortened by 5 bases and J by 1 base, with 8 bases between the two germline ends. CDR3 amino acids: CASSGQGNTGELFF. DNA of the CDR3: TGTGCCAGCAGCGGGCAGGGGAACACCGGGGAGCTGTTTTTT.

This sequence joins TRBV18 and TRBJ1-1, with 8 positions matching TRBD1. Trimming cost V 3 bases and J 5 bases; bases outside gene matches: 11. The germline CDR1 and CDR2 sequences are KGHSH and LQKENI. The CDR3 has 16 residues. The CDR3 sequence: CASSPMTGAGWTEAFF. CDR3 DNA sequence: TGTGCCAGCTCACCCATGACAGGGGCAGGGTGGACTGAAGCTTTCTTT.

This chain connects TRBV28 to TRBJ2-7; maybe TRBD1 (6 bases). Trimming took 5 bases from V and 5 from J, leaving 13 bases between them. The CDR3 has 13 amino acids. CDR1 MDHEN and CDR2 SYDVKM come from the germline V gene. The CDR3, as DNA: TGTGCCAGCAGTAGCACAGGGTTTGACGAGCAGTACGTC. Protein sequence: CASSSTGFDEQYV.

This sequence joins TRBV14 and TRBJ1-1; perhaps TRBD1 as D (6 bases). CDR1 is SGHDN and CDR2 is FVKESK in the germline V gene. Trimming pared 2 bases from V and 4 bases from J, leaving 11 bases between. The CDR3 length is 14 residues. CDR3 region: CASSQYGGATEAFF. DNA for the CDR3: TGTGCCAGCAGCCAATATGGGGGGGCCACTGAAGCTTTCTTT.

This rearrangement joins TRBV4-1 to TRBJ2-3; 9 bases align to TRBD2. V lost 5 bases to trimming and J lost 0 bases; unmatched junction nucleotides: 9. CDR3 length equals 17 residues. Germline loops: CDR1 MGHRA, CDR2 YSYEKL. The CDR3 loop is CASSAKTSGWSTDTQYF. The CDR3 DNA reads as TGCGCCAGCAGCGCAAAAACTAGCGGGTGGAGCACAGATACGCAGTATTTT.

CDR3 protein: CASSPFEDTQYF. The CDR3 nucleotides are TGTGCCAGCAGCCCATTTGAGGATACGCAGTATTTT. The rearrangement links TRBV9 to TRBJ2-3; D not certain. CDR3 length: 12 amino acids. CDR1 and CDR2 from the germline V gene are SGDLS and YYNGEE. V dropped 4 bases and J dropped 6 bases, with 9 bases sitting between them. The complete variable domain, with remaining parts taken from reference TRBV9 and TRBJ2-3, reads DSGVTQTPKHLITATGQRVTLRCSPRSGDLSVYWYQQSLDQGLQFLIQYYNGEERAKGNILERFSAQQFPDLHSELNLSSLELGDSALYFCASSPFEDTQYFGPGTRLTVL.

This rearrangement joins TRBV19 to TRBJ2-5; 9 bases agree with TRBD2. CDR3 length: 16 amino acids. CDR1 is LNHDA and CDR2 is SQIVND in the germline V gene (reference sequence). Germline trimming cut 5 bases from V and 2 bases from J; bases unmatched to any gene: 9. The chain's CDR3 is CASSAQAGGNQETQYF. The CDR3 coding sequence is TGTGCCAGTAGTGCTCAAGCGGGGGGCAATCAAGAGACCCAGTACTTC.

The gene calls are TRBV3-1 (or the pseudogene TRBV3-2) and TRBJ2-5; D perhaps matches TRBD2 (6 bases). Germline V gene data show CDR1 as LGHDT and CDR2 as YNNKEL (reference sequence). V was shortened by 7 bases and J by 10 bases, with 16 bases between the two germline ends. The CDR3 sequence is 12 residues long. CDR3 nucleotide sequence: TGTGCCAGCAACCACCTCGGGAGAGGCCAGTACTTC. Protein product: CASNHLGRGQYF.

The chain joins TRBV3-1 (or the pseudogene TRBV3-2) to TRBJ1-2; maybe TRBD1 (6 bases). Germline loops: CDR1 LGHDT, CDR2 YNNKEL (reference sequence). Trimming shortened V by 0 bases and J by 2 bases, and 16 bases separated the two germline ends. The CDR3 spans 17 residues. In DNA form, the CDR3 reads TGTGCCAGCAGCCAAGATTTGATGGGGGCAGTGAACTATGGCTACACCTTC. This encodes CASSQDLMGAVNYGYTF.

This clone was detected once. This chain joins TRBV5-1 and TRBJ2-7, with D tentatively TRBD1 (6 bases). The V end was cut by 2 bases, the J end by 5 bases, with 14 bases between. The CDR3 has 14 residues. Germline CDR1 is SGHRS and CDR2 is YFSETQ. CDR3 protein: CASSFLWGLNEQYF. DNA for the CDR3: TGCGCCAGCAGCTTCTTGTGGGGGCTGAACGAGCAGTACTTC.

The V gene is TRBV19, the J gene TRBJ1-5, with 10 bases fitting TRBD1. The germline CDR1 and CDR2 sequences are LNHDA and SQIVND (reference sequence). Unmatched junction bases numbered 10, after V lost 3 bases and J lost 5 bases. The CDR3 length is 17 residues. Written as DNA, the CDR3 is TGTGCCAGTAGTATGCTCCCCTCGGGGACAGGGGATCAGCCCCAGCATTTT. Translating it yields CASSMLPSGTGDQPQHF.

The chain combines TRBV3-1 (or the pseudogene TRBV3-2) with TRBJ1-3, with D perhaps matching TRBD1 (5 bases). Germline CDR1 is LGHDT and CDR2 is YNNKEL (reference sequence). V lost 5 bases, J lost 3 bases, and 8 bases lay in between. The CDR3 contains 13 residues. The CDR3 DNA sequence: TGTGCCAGCAGCGTCGGGGGTGGAAACACCATATATTTT. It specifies CASSVGGGNTIYF.

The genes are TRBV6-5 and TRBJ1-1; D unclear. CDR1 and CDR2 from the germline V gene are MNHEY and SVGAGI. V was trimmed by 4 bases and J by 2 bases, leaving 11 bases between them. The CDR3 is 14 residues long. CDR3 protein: CASSSPWSNTEAFF. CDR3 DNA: TGTGCCAGCAGTTCTCCTTGGAGTAACACTGAAGCTTTCTTT.

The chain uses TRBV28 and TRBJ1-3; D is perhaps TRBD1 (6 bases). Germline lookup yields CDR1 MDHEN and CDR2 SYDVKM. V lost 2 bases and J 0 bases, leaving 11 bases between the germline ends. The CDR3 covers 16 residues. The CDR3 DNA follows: TGTGCCAGCAGTTTAGGGGGGGCACTCTCTGGAAACACCATATATTTT. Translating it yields CASSLGGALSGNTIYF. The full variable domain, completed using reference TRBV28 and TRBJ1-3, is DVKVTQSSRYLVKRTGEKVFLECVQDMDHENMFWYRQDPGLGLRLIYFSYDVKMKEKGDIPEGYSVSREKKERFSLILESASTNQTSMYLCASSLGGALSGNTIYFGEGSWLTVV.